This T cell receptor (beta chain) was sequenced for a study of vaccination and CD4 T cells after COVID-19 (dated by TCRdb to 2021 to 2024). Background for the entire study: Every convalescent patient had a positive nasal swab PCR test for SARS-CoV-2, with mild disease in roughly ten patients and severe disease in one. In over 8 COVID-19 convalescent patients and a few infection-naive healthy vaccine recipients, researchers compared the spike-specific CD4+ TCR repertoire from before mRNA vaccination with the repertoire from after. Post-COVID blood samples from convalescent patients were collected a median of roughly 100 days after diagnosis, with a range of 35 to 161 days. In control cultures, a CEFX viral epitope pool was used as positive control, an HIV-1 Nef peptide pool was used as negative control, or no peptide was added. In the convalescent cohort there were six males and four females, among whom were two Hispanic individuals, seven Caucasians, two Asians and one multiracial person. Participants received two doses of either the Pfizer-BioNTech BNT162b2 vaccine (n=8) or the Moderna mRNA-1273 vaccine (n=2). Culture stimuli were overlapping spike peptide pools from SARS-CoV-2 and from the common cold coronaviruses HCoV-NL63, HCoV-OC43 and HCoV-229E. The time from the second vaccine dose to post-vaccine blood sampling had a median of roughly 79 days and ranged from about 12 to 250 days.

On the study overall, not on this receptor specifically: The number of convalescent patients in the study was relatively small, and the study did not examine early timepoints following natural infection. In convalescent patients, nearly all vaccine-specific clones (304 of 307) were found to be mono-reactive for SARS-CoV-2 spike rather than cross-reactive with common cold coronaviruses. Although the median number of SARS-CoV-2-reactive clonotypes went up from around 20 after infection to 35 to 40 after vaccination, the increase was not significant. Among the post-vaccine SARS-CoV-2-reactive clones in convalescent patients, a median about 89% showed up only after vaccination, which suggests vaccine-specific priming.

CDR1 MNHEY and CDR2 SVGAGI are derived from the germline V gene. Trimming removed 1 base from V and 8 bases from J; the gene matches leave 10 bases unexplained. The CDR3 numbers 15 residues from cysteine through phenylalanine. Just the 45-base CDR3 DNA is kept, in frame starting at base 1. Receptor libraries were prepared by PCR. At the Johns Hopkins FTIC core, DNA from the cultured CD4+ T cells underwent TCR sequencing with the Oncomine TCR Beta short-read assay. The QIAamp micro DNA kit was used to extract genomic DNA from the cultured CD4+ T cells. Oncomine TCR Beta libraries from cultured CD4+ T cells were pooled using unique dual indexes and sequenced on an Illumina iSeq 100. Concerning the study's data processing: Non-productive sequences were removed, and CDR3s not starting with C, not ending with F or W, or shorter than 7 amino acids were discarded. Antigen-specific clonotypes were identified with the MANAFEST web application by comparing peptide-stimulated wells with reference and other culture wells. Positive clones required FDR below 0.05, an odds ratio above 5, and productive frequency above 0.1% in at least two of three replicate wells. Cross-reactive clonotypes were defined as significantly expanded in both SARS-CoV-2 spike wells and at least one common cold coronavirus spike condition. Similarity between CDR3 sequences was evaluated in R version 3.6.1 using Levenshtein distances (stringdist) and unrooted phylogenetic trees (ape). TCRdb cleaned the public reads at Q25 with fastp, built clones with MiXCR and kept in-frame beta chains. Merged by CDR3 protein, the rows form single entries marked with the most common genes and DNA. These V and J calls are TCRdb output, not the study's own analysis. Recorded for this sample are 15,000 to 20,000 distinct CDR3 sequences; 25% to 30% of them occurred a single time. The ten largest account for more than 15% of the sample.

The treatment or condition label on this specimen signifies: approximately nine-day PBMC culture with coronavirus spike peptide pools or control peptides (ViraFEST assay). To expand antigen-specific T cells with peptide pools and then pick out the expanded clonotypes through TCR sequencing, the study relied on the ViraFEST assay. The convalescent patients' positive SARS-CoV-2 PCR tests fell between March and December 2020, which was before the Alpha, Beta and Delta variants emerged in the United States. Each well held more than 1.5 million PBMCs cultured in IMDM containing roughly 5.4% human AB serum and approximately 9.4 IU/ml IL-2, with 8 to 10 ug/ml peptide pools added. Half of the culture medium was replaced with fresh IL-2-containing medium on days 3 and 7. After approximately 10 days of culture, CD4+ T cells were isolated by negative selection using the EasySep CD4+ T cell isolation kit. Ficoll-Paque Plus gradient centrifugation was used to isolate PBMCs from whole blood, and the isolated PBMCs were then either used fresh or cryopreserved at -140C. Each culture condition was generally run in triplicate wells.

This clonotype is characterized as medium-sized (0.01 to 0.1%). No antigen is known for it. No much larger clone exists at a distance of one base, and base qualities are not known. The sequenced material came from cultured CD4+ T cells from blood. The receptor was isolated from a human donor with COVID-19. Recombination joined TRBV6-5 with TRBJ1-2, and 7 junction bases match TRBD1. The DNA sequence is TGTGCCAGCAGTTACTTGACACAGGGGCGAGGAGGCTACACCTTC. This codes for CASSYLTQGRGGYTF.